A selection of T cell receptor beta chains follows, all from one sample in a study of T cell responses to AZD1222 COVID-19 vaccine. TCRdb's table, derived via immunoSEQ multiplex PCR, lists solely in-frame clones and lacks some. The sample holds under 130,000 clones, about 92% seen once. The sequencing here drew on peripheral blood, taken on day 0 of AZD1222 vaccination. These receptors all stem from an adult in good health. Both conserved end residues are part of each CDR3. Each record gives: J gene, V gene, clone size, D gene, CDR3 DNA, CDR3 protein. The D gene is left open where the match is weak. Clone sizes are given selectively: once, few, many, or a class where the clone is expanded.

>TRBJ1-5|TRBV3-1/TRBV3-2|-|-
TGTGCCAGCAGCCAAGACCTGACATTCCGTCAGCCCCAGCATTTT
CASSQDLTFRQPQHF
>TRBJ1-1|TRBV11-2|-|-
TGTGCCAGCAGCTTGACAGTTCAGAACACTGAAGCTTTCTTT
CASSLTVQNTEAFF
>TRBJ2-3|TRBV6-5|-|-
TGTGCCAGCACCACTCCAGGGACAGATACGCAGTATTTT
CASTTPGTDTQYF
>TRBJ1-1|TRBV30|-|-
TGTGCCTGGAGTCGGGCGCTTGTGGGGTACATGAACACTGAAGCTTTCTTT
CAWSRALVGYMNTEAFF
>TRBJ1-3|TRBV3-1/TRBV3-2|-|-
TGTGCCAGCAGTCGTGGACTGATCTCTGGAAACACCATATATTTT
CASSRGLISGNTIYF
>TRBJ2-2|TRBV5-4|-|-
TGTGCCAGCAGCTGGGGGGGCCCCGGGGAGCTGTTTTTT
CASSWGGPGELFF
>TRBJ1-5|TRBV28|-|-
TGTGCCAGCAGGGAGGGTTCACGCAATCAGCCCCAGCATTTT
CASREGSRNQPQHF
>TRBJ2-7|TRBV5-1|-|-
TGCGCCAGCAGCTTGGGCCCAACAAGAAACTCCTACGAGCAGTACTTC
CASSLGPTRNSYEQYF
>TRBJ1-5|TRBV7-8|-|-
TGTGCCAGTACCCCGGGCCAAAATCAGCCCCAGCATTTT
CASTPGQNQPQHF
>TRBJ2-2|TRBV23-1|-|-
TGCGCCAGCAGTCATCCGCAGGGGCCCTGGACCGGGGAGCTGTTTTTT
CASSHPQGPWTGELFF
>TRBJ1-2|TRBV27|-|-
TGTGCCAGCAGTCCCTCGGTACGTGATGCTGGCTACACCTTC
CASSPSVRDAGYTF
>TRBJ2-7|TRBV28|-|-
TGTGCCAGCAGTTTAGGGGGGGCGTCCCACTACGAGCAGTACTTC
CASSLGGASHYEQYF
>TRBJ1-5|TRBV28|-|-
TGTGCCAGCAGTTTGGGACCGACAGGCAATAGGCCCCAGCATTTT
CASSLGPTGNRPQHF
>TRBJ1-2|TRBV3-1/TRBV3-2|-|-
TGTGCCAGCAGCCCCTACCTGGGTAACTATGGCTACACCTTC
CASSPYLGNYGYTF
>TRBJ2-4|TRBV6-4|-|-
TGTGCCAGCAGTGACCTCGGGGGAGCCCCTCAGTACTTC
CASSDLGGAPQYF
>TRBJ1-5|TRBV2|-|-
TGTGCCAGCGCAGGGTCGGGCAATCAGCCCCAGCATTTT
CASAGSGNQPQHF
>TRBJ2-3|TRBV30|-|-
TGTGCTGGTAGCAGGTTAGAAGATACGCAGTATTTT
CAGSRLEDTQYF
>TRBJ1-2|TRBV5-4|many|-
TGTGCCAGCAGCTTGGTCGGCAACTATGGCTACACCTTC
CASSLVGNYGYTF
>TRBJ1-6|TRBV6-5|-|TRBD1
TGTGCCAGCAGCTTGGACAGGGGCGGGTCACCCCTCCACTTT
CASSLDRGGSPLHF
>TRBJ2-7|TRBV5-1|-|-
TGCGCCAGCAGCTTGGCCGGGGGTGCCAGCTCCTACGAGCAGTACTTC
CASSLAGGASSYEQYF
>TRBJ2-5|TRBV6-5|-|-
TGTGCCAGCAGTTACGTCCCCGGGACGCAACAAGAGACCCAGTACTTC
CASSYVPGTQQETQYF
>TRBJ2-1|TRBV2|-|-
TGTGCCAGCAATGAGGGGCTTAATGAGCAGTTCTTC
CASNEGLNEQFF
>TRBJ1-1|TRBV6-2/TRBV6-3|-|-
TGTGCCAGCAGTTACCGCCTCGGTGGGGTGAACACTGAAGCTTTCTTT
CASSYRLGGVNTEAFF
>TRBJ1-2|TRBV5-5|-|-
TGTGCCAGCAGCTTGGGACCGAACTATGGCTACACCTTC
CASSLGPNYGYTF
>TRBJ1-1|TRBV28|once|TRBD1
TGTGCCAGCGGACAGGGGGACACTGAAGCTTTCTTT
CASGQGDTEAFF
>TRBJ2-3|TRBV29-1|-|-
TGCAGCGTTTTGGGGAGTGGGAACACAGATACGCAGTATTTT
CSVLGSGNTDTQYF
>TRBJ2-7|TRBV25-1|few|TRBD2
TGTGCCAGCAGTGAATATTCCCGGGGGGGAGACGAGCAGTACTTC
CASSEYSRGGDEQYF
>TRBJ1-1|TRBV2|-|TRBD1
TGTGCCAGCAGGGCACAGGGGGTAAAGACTGAAGCTTTCTTT
CASRAQGVKTEAFF
>TRBJ1-2|TRBV7-2|-|-
TGTGCCAGCAGCCTGGACGTTGCTAACTATGGCTACACCTTC
CASSLDVANYGYTF
>TRBJ1-2|TRBV7-9|-|TRBD1
TGTGCCAGCAGCCCCGAGGCAGGGGGGTATGGCTACACCTTC
CASSPEAGGYGYTF
>TRBJ2-5|TRBV23-1|-|-
TGCGCCAGCGGGCGAAAACAGGGAAAAGAGACCCAGTACTTC
CASGRKQGKETQYF
>TRBJ2-7|TRBV7-2|-|-
TGTGCCAGCAGCTTAATGGCGGGGGCCCCTGGGGTCGAGCAGTACTTC
CASSLMAGAPGVEQYF
>TRBJ1-5|TRBV28|once|-
TGTGCCAGCAGTCGGGATTTAGGCATTCAGCCCCAGCATTTT
CASSRDLGIQPQHF
>TRBJ2-7|TRBV27|-|-
TGTGCCAGCAGTTTATCGAGGGGCGTTTACGAGCAGTACTTC
CASSLSRGVYEQYF
>TRBJ2-1|TRBV7-2|-|TRBD2
TGTGCCAGCAGCTCCGTCGGGACTAGCGGGTGGAATGAGCAGTTCTTC
CASSSVGTSGWNEQFF
>TRBJ1-6|TRBV6-4|few|TRBD1
TGTGCCAGCAGTGACTCGTCCCAGGGGGCAAATTCACCCCTCCACTTT
CASSDSSQGANSPLHF
>TRBJ2-3|TRBV6-2/TRBV6-3|-|TRBD2
TGTGCCAGCAGCCCCTGGGTTCCGCGGGGGACCACAGATACGCAGTATTTT
CASSPWVPRGTTDTQYF
>TRBJ2-6|TRBV27|-|-
TGTGCCAGCAGACCTAGCCCGGGACGCGGTGACTCTGGGGCCAACGTCCTGACTTTC
CASRPSPGRGDSGANVLTF
>TRBJ1-2|TRBV9|-|-
TGTGCCAGCAGCGTAGAGGACCACTATGGCTACACCTTC
CASSVEDHYGYTF
>TRBJ2-5|TRBV10-3|-|TRBD2
TGTGCCATCAGCCGGACTAGCGGGGACCAAGAGACCCAGTACTTC
CAISRTSGDQETQYF